This TCR beta chain appears in the sequencing data of a study of radiation and T cells in renal cell carcinoma. General study points: From baseline, blood top tumor clonotypes peaked at 2 weeks post-radiation. No pretreatment tumor biopsies were available for baseline clonotypes.

This table comes from immunoSEQ multiplex PCR, and its TCRdb copy is limited to in-frame clones, with some not included. The table includes some 81,000 clones, 80% to 90% detected once. Details on this clone: No antigen is known for it.

Time point described: blood 4 weeks post-SBRT, at nephrectomy. Treatment given: 15 Gy SBRT to primary tumor, nephrectomy 4 weeks later. Nephrectomy followed 15 Gy stereotactic body radiation by 4 weeks. Radiation-treated patients gave blood at baseline, week 2 and week 4. Looked up from germline, CDR1 is SGDLS and CDR2 is YYNGEE. The CDR3 loop spans 14 amino acids. V was cut by 2 bases and J by 6 bases, with 12 bases left in between. The sequenced sample was blood, obtained from a patient whose treatment included radiotherapy and nephrectomy. This receptor was obtained from a woman in her seventies with renal cell carcinoma. The genes are TRBV9 and TRBJ2-1; TRBD1 is a possible D gene (5 bases). CDR3 nucleotide sequence: TGTGCCAGCAGCGTCCAGGGTGGAAGCAATGAGCAGTTCTTC. As protein: CASSVQGGSNEQFF.